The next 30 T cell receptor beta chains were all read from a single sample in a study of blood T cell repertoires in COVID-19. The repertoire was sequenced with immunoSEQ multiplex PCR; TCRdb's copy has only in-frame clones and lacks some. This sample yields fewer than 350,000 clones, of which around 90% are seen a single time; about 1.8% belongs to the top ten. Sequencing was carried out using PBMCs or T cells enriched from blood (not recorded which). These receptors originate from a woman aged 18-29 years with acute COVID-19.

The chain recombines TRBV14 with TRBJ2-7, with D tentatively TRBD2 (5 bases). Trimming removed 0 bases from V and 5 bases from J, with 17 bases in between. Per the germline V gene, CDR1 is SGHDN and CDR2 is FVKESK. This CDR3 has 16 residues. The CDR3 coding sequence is TGTGCCAGCAGCCAAGAAATCGGACTCCCGAGCAACGAGCAGTACTTC. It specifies CASSQEIGLPSNEQYF.

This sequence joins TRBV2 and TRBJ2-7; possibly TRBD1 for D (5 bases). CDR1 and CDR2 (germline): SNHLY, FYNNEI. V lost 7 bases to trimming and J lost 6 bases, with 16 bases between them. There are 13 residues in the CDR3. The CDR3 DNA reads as TGTGCCAGCAACTTGGCAGGGATAGGCGAGCAGTACTTC. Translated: CASNLAGIGEQYF.

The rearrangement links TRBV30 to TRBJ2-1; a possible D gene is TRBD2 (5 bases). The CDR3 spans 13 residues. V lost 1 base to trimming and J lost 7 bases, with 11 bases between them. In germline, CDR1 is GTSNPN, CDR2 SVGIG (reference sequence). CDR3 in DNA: TGTGCCTGGAGTGATGGAGCGGTAAATGAGCAGTTCTTC. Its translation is CAWSDGAVNEQFF.

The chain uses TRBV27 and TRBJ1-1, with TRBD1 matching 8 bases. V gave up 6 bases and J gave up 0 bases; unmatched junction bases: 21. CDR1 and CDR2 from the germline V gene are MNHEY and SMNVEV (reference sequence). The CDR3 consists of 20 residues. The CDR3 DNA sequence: TGTGCCAGCAGGACGAAAAGCCTGAGACAGGGGCTTAATATGAACACTGAAGCTTTCTTT. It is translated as CASRTKSLRQGLNMNTEAFF.

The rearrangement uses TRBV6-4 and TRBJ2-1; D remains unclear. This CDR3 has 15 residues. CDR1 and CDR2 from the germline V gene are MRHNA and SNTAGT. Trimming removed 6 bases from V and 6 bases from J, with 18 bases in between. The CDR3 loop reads CASRPDSIPLNEQFF. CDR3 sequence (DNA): TGTGCCAGCAGACCCGACTCGATCCCCCTCAATGAGCAGTTCTTC.

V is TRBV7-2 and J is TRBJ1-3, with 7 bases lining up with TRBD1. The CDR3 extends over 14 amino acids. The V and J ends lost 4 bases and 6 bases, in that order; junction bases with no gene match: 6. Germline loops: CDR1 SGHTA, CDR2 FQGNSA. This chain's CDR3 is CASSWDRRSNTIYF. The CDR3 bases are TGTGCCAGCAGCTGGGACAGAAGGTCAAACACCATATATTTT.

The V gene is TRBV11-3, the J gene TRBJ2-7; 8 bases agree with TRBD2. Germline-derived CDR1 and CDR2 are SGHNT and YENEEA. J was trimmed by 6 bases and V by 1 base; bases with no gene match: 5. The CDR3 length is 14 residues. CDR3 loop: CASSLGSGSAEQYF. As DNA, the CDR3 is TGTGCCAGCAGCTTAGGAAGCGGGAGCGCCGAGCAGTACTTC.

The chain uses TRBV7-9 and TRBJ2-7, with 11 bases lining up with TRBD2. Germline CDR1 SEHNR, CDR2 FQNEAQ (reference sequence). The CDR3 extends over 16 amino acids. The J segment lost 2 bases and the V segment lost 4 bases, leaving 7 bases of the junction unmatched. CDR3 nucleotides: TGTGCCAGCAGCTACGCGGAGACTAGCGGGACCTACGAGCAGTACTTC. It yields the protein CASSYAETSGTYEQYF.

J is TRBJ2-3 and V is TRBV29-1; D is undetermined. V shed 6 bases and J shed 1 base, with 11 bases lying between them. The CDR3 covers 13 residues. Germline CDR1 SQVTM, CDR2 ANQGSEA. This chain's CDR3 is CSVGMVGTDTQYF. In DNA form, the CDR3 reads TGCAGCGTGGGCATGGTAGGCACAGATACGCAGTATTTT.

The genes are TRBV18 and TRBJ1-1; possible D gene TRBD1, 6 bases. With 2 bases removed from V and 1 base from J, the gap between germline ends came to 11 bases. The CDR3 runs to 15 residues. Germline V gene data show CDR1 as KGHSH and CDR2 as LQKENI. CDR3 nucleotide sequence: TGTGCCAGCTCACCAAGACAGGCCGAGAACACTGAAGCTTTCTTT. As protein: CASSPRQAENTEAFF.

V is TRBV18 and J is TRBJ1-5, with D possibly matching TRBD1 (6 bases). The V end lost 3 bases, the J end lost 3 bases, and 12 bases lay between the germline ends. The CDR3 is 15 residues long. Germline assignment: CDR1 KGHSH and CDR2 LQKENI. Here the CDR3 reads CASSPGEGVNQPQHF. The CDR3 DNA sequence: TGTGCCAGCTCACCGGGTGAGGGGGTCAATCAGCCCCAGCATTTT.

As DNA, the CDR3 is TGTGCCAGCAGGGACAGGGGCACAGATAATTCACCCCTCCACTTT. Amino acids: CASRDRGTDNSPLHF. The chain couples TRBV2 to TRBJ1-6; 9 bases match TRBD1. Per the germline V gene, CDR1 is SNHLY and CDR2 is FYNNEI. The CDR3 extends over 15 amino acids. J was trimmed by 5 bases and V by 6 bases; bases with no gene match: 5.

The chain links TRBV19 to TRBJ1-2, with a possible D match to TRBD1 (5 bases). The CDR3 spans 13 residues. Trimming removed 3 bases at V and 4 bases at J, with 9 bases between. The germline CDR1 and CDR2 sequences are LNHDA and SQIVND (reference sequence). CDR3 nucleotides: TGTGCCAGTAGTATCGACAGATTCTATGGCTACACCTTC. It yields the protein CASSIDRFYGYTF.

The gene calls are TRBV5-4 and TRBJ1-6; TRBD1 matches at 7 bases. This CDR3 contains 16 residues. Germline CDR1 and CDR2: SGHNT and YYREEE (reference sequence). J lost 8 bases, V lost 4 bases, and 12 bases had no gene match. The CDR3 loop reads CASSPNRRGKDSPLHF. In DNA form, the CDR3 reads TGTGCCAGCAGCCCTAACCGCAGGGGGAAGGATTCACCCCTCCACTTT. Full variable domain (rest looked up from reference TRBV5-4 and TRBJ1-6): ETGVTQSPTHLIKTRGQQVTLRCSSQSGHNTVSWYQQALGQGPQFIFQYYREEENGRGNFPPRFSGLQFPNYSSELNVNALELDDSALYLCASSPNRRGKDSPLHFGNGTRLTVT.

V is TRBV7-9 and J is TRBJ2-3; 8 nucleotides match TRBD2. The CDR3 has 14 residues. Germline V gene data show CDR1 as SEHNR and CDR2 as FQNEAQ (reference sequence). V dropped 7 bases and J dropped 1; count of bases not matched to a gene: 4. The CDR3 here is CASNQLAGTDTQYF. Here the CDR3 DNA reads TGTGCCAGCAACCAACTAGCGGGCACAGATACGCAGTATTTT.

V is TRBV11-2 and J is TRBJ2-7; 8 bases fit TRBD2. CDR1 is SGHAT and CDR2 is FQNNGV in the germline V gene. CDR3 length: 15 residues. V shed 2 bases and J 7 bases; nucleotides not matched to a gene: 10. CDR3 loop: CASSLSLAGWVEQYF. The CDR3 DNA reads TGTGCCAGCAGCTTATCGTTAGCGGGGTGGGTAGAGCAGTACTTC.

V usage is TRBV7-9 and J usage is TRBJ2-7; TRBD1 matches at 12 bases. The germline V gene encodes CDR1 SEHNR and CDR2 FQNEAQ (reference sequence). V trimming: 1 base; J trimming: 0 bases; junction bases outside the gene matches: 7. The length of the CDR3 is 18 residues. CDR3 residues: CASSLERGTGGFSYEQYF. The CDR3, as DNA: TGTGCCAGCAGCTTAGAAAGGGGGACAGGGGGCTTCTCCTACGAGCAGTACTTC.

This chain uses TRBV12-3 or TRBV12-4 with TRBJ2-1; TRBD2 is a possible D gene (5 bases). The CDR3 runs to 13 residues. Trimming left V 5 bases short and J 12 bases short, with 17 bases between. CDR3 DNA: TGTGCCAGCAGTCCGCAGCCCGAACTAGGGCAGTTCTTC. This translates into CASSPQPELGQFF.

The CDR3 is CASSLVVLSTNEKLFF. The CDR3 DNA reads TGTGCCAGCAGCTTAGTTGTACTGTCCACTAATGAAAAACTGTTTTTT. The chain carries TRBV7-9 and TRBJ1-4, with D unresolved. This CDR3 comprises 16 residues. Germline loops: CDR1 SEHNR, CDR2 FQNEAQ (reference sequence). Trimming took 1 base from V and 2 from J, leaving 11 bases between them. Supplemented by reference TRBV7-9 and TRBJ1-4, the full variable domain reads DTGVSQNPRHKITKRGQNVTFRCDPISEHNRLYWYRQTLGQGPEFLTYFQNEAQLEKSRLLSDRFSAERPKGSFSTLEIQRTEQGDSAMYLCASSLVVLSTNEKLFFGSGTQLSVL.

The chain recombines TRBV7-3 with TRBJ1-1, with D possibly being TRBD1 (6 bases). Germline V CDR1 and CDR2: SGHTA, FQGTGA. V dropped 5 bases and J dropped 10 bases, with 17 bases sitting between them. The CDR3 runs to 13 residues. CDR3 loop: CASSQSAQGPAFF. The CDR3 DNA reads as TGTGCCAGCAGCCAGAGCGCACAGGGCCCAGCTTTCTTT. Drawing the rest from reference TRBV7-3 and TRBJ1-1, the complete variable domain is GAGVSQTPSNKVTEKGKYVELRCDPISGHTALYWYRQSLGQGPEFLIYFQGTGAADDSGLPNDRFFAVRPEGSVSTLKIQRTERGDSAVYLCASSQSAQGPAFFGQGTRLTVV.

Written as DNA, the CDR3 is TGTGCCAGCAGTGGACAGGCCTATGGCTACACCTTC. This translates into CASSGQAYGYTF. This chain uses TRBV28 with TRBJ1-2; 7 bases align to TRBD1. Germline CDR1 is MDHEN and CDR2 is SYDVKM. The CDR3 spans 12 residues. After removal of 5 bases from V and 4 bases from J, the junction contained 1 base not matched to a gene.

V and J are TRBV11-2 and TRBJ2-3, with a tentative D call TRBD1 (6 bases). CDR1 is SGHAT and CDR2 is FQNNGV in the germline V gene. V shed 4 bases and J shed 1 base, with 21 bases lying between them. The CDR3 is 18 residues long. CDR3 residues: CASSSPPPQGLGTDTQYF. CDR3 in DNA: TGTGCCAGCAGCTCCCCCCCACCCCAGGGGTTAGGCACAGATACGCAGTATTTT.

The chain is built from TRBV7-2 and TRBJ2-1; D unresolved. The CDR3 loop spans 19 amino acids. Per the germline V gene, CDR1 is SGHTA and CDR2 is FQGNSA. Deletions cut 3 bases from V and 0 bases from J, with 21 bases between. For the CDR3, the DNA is TGTGCCAGCAGCTTGTTAAGCTATACCTCCCTAAGCTCCTACAATGAGCAGTTCTTC. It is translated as CASSLLSYTSLSSYNEQFF.

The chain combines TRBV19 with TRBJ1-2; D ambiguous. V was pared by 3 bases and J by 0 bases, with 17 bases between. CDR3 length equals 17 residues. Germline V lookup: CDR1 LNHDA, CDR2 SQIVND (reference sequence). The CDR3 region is CASSIHFSPEANYGYTF. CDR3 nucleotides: TGTGCCAGTAGTATTCATTTCTCTCCGGAGGCTAACTATGGCTACACCTTC.

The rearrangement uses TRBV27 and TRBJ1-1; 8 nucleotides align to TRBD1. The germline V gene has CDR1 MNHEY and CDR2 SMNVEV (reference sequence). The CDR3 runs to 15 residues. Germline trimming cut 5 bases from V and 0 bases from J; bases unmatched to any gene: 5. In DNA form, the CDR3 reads TGTGCCAGCAGTCCTCGGACAGGGTTGAACACTGAAGCTTTCTTT. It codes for CASSPRTGLNTEAFF.

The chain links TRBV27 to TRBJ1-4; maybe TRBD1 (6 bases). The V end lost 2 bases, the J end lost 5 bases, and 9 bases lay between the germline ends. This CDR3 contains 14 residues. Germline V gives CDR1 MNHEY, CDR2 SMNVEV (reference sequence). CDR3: CASSLQDRNEKLFF. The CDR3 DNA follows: TGTGCCAGCAGTTTACAGGACAGAAATGAAAAACTGTTTTTT.

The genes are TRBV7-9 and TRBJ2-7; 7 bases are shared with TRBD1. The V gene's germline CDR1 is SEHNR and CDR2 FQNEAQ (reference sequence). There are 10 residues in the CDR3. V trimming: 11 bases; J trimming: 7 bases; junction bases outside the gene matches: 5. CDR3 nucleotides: TGTGCCTCGAGGGGGCGAGAGCAGTACTTC. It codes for CASRGREQYF.

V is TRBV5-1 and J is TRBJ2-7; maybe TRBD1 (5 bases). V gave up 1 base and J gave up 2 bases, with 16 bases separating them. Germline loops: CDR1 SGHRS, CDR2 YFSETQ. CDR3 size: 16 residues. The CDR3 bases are TGCGCCAGCAGCTTGCAGGGTTCCAAGTGGACCTACGAGCAGTACTTC. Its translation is CASSLQGSKWTYEQYF.

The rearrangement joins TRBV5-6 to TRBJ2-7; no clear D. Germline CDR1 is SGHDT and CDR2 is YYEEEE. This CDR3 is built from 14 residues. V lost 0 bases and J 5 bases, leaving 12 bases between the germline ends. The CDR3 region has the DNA TGTGCCAGCAGCTTGGTTCTAGTTCAGAACGAGCAGTACTTC. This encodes CASSLVLVQNEQYF.

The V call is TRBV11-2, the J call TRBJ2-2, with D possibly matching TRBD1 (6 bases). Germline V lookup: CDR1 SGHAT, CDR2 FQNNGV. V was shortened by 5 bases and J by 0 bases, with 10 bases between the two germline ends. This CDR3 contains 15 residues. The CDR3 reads CASSPRTANTGELFF. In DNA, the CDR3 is TGTGCCAGCAGCCCCCGGACAGCGAACACCGGGGAGCTGTTTTTT.